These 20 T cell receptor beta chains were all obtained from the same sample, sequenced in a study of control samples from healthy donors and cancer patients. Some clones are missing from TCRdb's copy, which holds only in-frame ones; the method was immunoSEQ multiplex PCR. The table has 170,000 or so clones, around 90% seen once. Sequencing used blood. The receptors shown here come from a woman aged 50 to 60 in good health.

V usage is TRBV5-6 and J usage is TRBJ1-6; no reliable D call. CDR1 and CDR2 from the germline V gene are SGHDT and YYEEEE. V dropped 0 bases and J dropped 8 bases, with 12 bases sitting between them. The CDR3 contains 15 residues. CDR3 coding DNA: TGTGCCAGCAGCTTGGGCTCGTTCCCTTATTCACCCCTCCACTTT. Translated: CASSLGSFPYSPLHF.

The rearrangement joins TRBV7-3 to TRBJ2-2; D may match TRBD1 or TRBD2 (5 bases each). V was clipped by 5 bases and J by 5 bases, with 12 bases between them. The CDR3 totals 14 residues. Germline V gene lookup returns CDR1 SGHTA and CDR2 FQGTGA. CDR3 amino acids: CASSPGASTGELFF. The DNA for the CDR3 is TGTGCCAGCAGCCCCGGGGCCAGTACCGGGGAGCTGTTTTTT.

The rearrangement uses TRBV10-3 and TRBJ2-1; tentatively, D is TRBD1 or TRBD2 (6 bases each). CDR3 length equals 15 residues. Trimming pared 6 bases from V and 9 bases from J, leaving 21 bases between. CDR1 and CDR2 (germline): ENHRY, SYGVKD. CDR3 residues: CAISEATGAKGEQFF. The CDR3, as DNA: TGTGCCATCAGCGAGGCTACGGGGGCAAAGGGTGAGCAGTTCTTC.

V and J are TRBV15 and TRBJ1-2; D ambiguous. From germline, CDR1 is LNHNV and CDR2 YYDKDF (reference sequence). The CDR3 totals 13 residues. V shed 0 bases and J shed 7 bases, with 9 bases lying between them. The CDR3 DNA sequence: TGTGCCACCAGCAGAGACGGCTCCGGTGGCTACACCTTC. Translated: CATSRDGSGGYTF.

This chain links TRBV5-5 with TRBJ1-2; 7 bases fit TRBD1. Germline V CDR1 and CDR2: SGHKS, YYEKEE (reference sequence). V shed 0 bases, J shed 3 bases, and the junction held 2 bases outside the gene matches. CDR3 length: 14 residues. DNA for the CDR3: TGTGCCAGCAGCTTGGGACAGGGAGACTATGGCTACACCTTC. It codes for CASSLGQGDYGYTF. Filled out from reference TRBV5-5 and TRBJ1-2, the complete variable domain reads DAGVTQSPTHLIKTRGQQVTLRCSPISGHKSVSWYQQVLGQGPQFIFQYYEKEERGRGNFPDRFSARQFPNYSSELNVNALLLGDSALYLCASSLGQGDYGYTFGSGTRLTVV.

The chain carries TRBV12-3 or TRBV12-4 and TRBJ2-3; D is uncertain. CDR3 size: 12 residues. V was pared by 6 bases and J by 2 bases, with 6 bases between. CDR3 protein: CASRRFTDTQYF. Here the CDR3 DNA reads TGTGCCAGCAGACGATTCACAGATACGCAGTATTTT.

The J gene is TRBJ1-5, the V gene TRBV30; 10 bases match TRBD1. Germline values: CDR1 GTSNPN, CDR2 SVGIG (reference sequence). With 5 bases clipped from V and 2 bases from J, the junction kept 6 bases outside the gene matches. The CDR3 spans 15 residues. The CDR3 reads CAWRPGTGGNQPQHF. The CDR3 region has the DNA TGTGCCTGGCGGCCCGGGACAGGGGGCAATCAGCCCCAGCATTTT.

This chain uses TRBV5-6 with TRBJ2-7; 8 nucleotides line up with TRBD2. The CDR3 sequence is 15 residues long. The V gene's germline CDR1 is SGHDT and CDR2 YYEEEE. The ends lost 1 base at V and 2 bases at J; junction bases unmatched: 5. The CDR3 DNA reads TGTGCCAGCAGCTTGTACGGGAGGGACGCCTACGAGCAGTACTTC. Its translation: CASSLYGRDAYEQYF.

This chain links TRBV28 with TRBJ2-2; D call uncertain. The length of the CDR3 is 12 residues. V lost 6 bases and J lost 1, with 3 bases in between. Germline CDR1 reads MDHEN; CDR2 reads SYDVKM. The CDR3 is CASRENTGELFF. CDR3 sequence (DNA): TGTGCCAGCAGGGAGAACACCGGGGAGCTGTTTTTT.

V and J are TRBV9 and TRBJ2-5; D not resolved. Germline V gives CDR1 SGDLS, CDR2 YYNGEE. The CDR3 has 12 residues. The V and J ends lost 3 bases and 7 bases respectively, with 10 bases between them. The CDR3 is CASSGHRGTQYF. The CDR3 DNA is TGTGCCAGCAGCGGGCATCGAGGGACCCAGTACTTC.

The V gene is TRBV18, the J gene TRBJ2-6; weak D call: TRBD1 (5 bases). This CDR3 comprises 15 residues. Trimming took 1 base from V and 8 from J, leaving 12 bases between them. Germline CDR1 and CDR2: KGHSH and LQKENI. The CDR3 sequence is CASSPLKGAPNVLTF. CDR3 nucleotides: TGTGCCAGCTCACCACTTAAAGGGGCACCCAACGTCCTGACTTTC.

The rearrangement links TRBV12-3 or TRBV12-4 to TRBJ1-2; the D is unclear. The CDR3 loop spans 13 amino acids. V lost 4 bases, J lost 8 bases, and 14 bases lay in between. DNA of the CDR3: TGTGCCAGCAGTTCCCTTCAGTGGGCAGGCTACACCTTC. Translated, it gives CASSSLQWAGYTF.

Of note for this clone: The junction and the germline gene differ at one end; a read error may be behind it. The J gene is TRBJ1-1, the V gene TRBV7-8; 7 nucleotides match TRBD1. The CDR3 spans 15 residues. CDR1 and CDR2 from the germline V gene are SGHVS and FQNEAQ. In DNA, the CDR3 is TGTGCAAGCAAGCGAGGGGGCAGGGGGAACACTGAAGCTTTCTTT. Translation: CASKRGGRGNTEAFF. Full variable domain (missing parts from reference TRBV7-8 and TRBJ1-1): GAGVSQSPRYKVAKRGQDVALRCDPISGHVSLFWYQQALGQGPEFLTYFQNEAQLDKSGLPSDRFFAERPEGSVSTLKIQRTQQEDSAVYLCASKRGGRGNTEAFFGQGTRLTVV.

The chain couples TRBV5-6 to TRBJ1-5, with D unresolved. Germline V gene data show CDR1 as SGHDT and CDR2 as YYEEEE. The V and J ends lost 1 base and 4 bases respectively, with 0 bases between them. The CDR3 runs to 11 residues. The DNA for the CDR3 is TGTGCCAGCAGCTTGAATCAGCCCCAGCATTTT. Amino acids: CASSLNQPQHF.

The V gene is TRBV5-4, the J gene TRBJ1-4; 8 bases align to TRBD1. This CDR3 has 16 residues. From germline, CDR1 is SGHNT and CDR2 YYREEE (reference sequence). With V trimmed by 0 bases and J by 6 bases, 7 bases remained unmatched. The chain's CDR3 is CASSLGGSTGDEKLFF. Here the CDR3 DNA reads TGTGCCAGCAGCTTGGGAGGCTCGACAGGGGATGAAAAACTGTTTTTT.

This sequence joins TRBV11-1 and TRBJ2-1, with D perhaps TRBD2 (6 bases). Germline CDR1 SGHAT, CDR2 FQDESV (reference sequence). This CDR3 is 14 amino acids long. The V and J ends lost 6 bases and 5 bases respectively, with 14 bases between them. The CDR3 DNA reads TGTGCCAGCAGGGGACTTACACCTAACAATGAGCAGTTCTTC. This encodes CASRGLTPNNEQFF. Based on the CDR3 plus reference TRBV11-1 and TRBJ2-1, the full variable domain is EAEVAQSPRYKITEKSQAVAFWCDPISGHATLYWYRQILGQGPELLVQFQDESVVDDSQLPKDRFSAERLKGVDSTLKIQPAELGDSAMYLCASRGLTPNNEQFFGPGTRLTVL.

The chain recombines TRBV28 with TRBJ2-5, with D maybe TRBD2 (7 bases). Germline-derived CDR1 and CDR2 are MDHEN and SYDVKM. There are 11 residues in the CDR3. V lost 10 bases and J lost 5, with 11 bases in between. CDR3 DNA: TGTGCCACGGGGAGGGGGGAGACCCAGTACTTC. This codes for CATGRGETQYF.

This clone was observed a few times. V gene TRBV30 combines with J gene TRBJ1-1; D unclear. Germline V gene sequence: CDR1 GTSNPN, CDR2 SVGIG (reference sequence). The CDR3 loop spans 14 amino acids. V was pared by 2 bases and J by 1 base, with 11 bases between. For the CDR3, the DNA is TGTGCCTGGAGTCGGCGAGAACCGAACACTGAAGCTTTCTTT. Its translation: CAWSRREPNTEAFF.

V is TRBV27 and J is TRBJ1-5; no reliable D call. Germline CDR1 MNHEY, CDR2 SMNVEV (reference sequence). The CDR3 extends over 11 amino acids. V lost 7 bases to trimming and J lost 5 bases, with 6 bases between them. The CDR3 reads CASMVDQPQHF. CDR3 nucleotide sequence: TGTGCCAGCATGGTGGATCAGCCCCAGCATTTT.

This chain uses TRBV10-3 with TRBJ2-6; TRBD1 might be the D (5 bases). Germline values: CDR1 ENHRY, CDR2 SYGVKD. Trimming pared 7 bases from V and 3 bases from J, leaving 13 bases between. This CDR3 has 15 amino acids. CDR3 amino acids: CAINSPTGGANVLTF. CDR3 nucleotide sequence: TGTGCCATCAATAGTCCTACAGGTGGGGCCAACGTCCTGACTTTC.